These T cell receptor beta chains were read from a single sample in a study of PD-1 blockade in classical Hodgkin lymphoma. The protocol was immunoSEQ multiplex PCR, while the TCRdb copy is restricted to in-frame clones and leaves out a portion. The table includes around 21,000 clones, 85% to 95% detected once. The specimen was CD4+ T cells from blood. These receptors were taken from a human donor with classical Hodgkin lymphoma. The CDR3 runs from the conserved cysteine through the conserved F or W. Only some rows state a clone size, as once, few, many or a class for expanded clones.

j_call clone_size v_call cdr3_aa
TRBJ2-3 - TRBV9 CASSVELAGVKTDTQYF
TRBJ1-6 - TRBV15 CATSRDLAGNYLNSPLHF
TRBJ1-5 - TRBV27 CASSPFFGSRNAQPQHF
TRBJ2-1 - TRBV7-9 CASSVLGGPGDEQFF
TRBJ1-5 - TRBV19 CASGLGGSRGMSNQPQHF
TRBJ1-1 - TRBV6-1 CASQNMGGMNTEAFF
TRBJ2-2 - TRBV5-6 CASSFGGMNTGELFF
TRBJ2-3 - TRBV10-3 CAISGLAGGLTDTQYF
TRBJ1-5 - TRBV12-2 CASRPRGRRQPQHF
TRBJ1-4 once TRBV18 CASSPRQDNEKLFF
TRBJ2-5 - TRBV6-6 CASSYSNREETQYF
TRBJ2-7 - TRBV7-9 CAVGQGLGEQYF
TRBJ2-3 - TRBV2 CASSENRGADTQYF
TRBJ2-1 - TRBV28 CASSPYPVIAVVVNEQFF
TRBJ2-7 - TRBV5-5 CASSFQGETYEQYF
TRBJ2-5 - TRBV19 CASSIEGAPETQYF
TRBJ1-4 - TRBV5-4 CASSLAGQNEKLFF
TRBJ1-2 - TRBV6-1 CASSAALINYGYTF
TRBJ1-6 - TRBV30 CAWTAQPYNSPLHF
TRBJ1-6 - TRBV7-9 CASSLGRGRPLHF
TRBJ1-1 - TRBV9 CASSVGVGDTEAFF
TRBJ1-3 - TRBV21-1 CASSPIRGTGNTSSGNTIYF
TRBJ1-4 - TRBV18 CASSSALNEKLFF
TRBJ1-5 - TRBV28 CASRYSNQPQHF
TRBJ1-1 few TRBV4-1 CASSQDRWDSKAFF
TRBJ2-1 - TRBV5-1 CASSLDLLGLRFF
TRBJ2-3 - TRBV20-1 CSATPGRGYF
TRBJ2-2 few TRBV28 CASSRLVQGNTGELFF
TRBJ2-4 - TRBV30 CAWSVSGRNIQYF
TRBJ2-5 - TRBV7-7 CASSLGGGPQETQYF
TRBJ1-2 few TRBV25-1 CASSEGLPYGYTF
TRBJ2-7 - TRBV10-2 CASIRGYEQYF
TRBJ1-6 - TRBV27 CASSRVGRGSYNSPLHF
TRBJ2-5 - TRBV2 CASTKVPRETQYF
TRBJ1-1 - TRBV10-1 CASSENRKNTEAFF
TRBJ2-5 - TRBV21-1 CASQEGQPWVRETQYF
TRBJ1-2 - TRBV20-1 CSAGIGYTF
TRBJ1-2 - TRBV4-1 CASSLPGQTIYGYTF
TRBJ1-4 - TRBV19 CASSMTVTNEKLFF
TRBJ1-2 once TRBV6-4 CASSPGVGYGYTF
TRBJ2-5 - TRBV5-4 CASSLGAGEETQYF
TRBJ2-4 - TRBV15 CATSPYDWTGGRLKNIQYF
TRBJ1-5 - TRBV2 CASRPRGGRGPLSSNQPQHF
TRBJ1-2 - TRBV6-5 CASSYHGPNTPYGYTF
TRBJ1-5 - TRBV5-4 CASSRGGVLINQPQHF
TRBJ1-1 - TRBV19 CASTPLPRLDGEWTEAFF
TRBJ2-7 once TRBV7-2 CASSFRQGLTYEQYF
TRBJ1-4 once TRBV14 CASSQDPRQGSEKLFF
- - TRBV7-8 CASSATSQGLSYEQYF
TRBJ2-5 once TRBV7-9 CASEGLAGETQYF
TRBJ2-7 - TRBV15 CATSRDRSYEQYF